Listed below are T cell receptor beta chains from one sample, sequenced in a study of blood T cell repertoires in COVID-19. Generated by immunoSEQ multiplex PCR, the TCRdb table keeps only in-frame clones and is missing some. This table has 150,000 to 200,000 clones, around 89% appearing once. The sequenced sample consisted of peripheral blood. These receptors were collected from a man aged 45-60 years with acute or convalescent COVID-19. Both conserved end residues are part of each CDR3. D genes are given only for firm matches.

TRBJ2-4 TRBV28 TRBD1 TGTGCCAGCAGTTTGTTTGCAGGGGGTGTTTCCATAGCCAAAAACATTCAGTACTTC CASSLFAGGVSIAKNIQYF
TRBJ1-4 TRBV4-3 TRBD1 TGCGCCAGCAGCCAAGAGTACAGGGGTAATGAAAAACTGTTTTTT CASSQEYRGNEKLFF
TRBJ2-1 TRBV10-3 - TGTGCCATCAGCCGGGACTCTATTTTTGGTGAGCAGTTCTTC CAISRDSIFGEQFF
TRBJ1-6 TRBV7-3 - TGTGCCAGCAGCTTAAGGGCTGCGAATTCACCCCTCCACTTT CASSLRAANSPLHF
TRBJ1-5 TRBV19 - TGTGCCAGTAGTATACTCGGGGCAGGAACTAGCCACAATCAGCCCCAGCATTTT CASSILGAGTSHNQPQHF
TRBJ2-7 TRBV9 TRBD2 TGTGCCAGCAGCGTTAGAGCGGGACCCTCCTACGAGCAGTACTTC CASSVRAGPSYEQYF
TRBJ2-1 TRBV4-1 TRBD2 TGCGCCAGCAGCCAAGAAGGAGCGGGAGGGCCCGGTGGGCGTGAGCAGTTCTTC CASSQEGAGGPGGREQFF
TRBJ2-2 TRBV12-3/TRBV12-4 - TGTGCCAGCAGTTTAGATAGCACCGGGGAGCTGTTTTTT CASSLDSTGELFF
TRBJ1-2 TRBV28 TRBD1 TGTGCCAGCAGTCGAATCCGGGACAGAACTTCCTATGGCTACACCTTC CASSRIRDRTSYGYTF
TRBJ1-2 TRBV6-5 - TGTGCCAGCTGGCCGGGACAAAACTATGGCTACACCTTC CASWPGQNYGYTF